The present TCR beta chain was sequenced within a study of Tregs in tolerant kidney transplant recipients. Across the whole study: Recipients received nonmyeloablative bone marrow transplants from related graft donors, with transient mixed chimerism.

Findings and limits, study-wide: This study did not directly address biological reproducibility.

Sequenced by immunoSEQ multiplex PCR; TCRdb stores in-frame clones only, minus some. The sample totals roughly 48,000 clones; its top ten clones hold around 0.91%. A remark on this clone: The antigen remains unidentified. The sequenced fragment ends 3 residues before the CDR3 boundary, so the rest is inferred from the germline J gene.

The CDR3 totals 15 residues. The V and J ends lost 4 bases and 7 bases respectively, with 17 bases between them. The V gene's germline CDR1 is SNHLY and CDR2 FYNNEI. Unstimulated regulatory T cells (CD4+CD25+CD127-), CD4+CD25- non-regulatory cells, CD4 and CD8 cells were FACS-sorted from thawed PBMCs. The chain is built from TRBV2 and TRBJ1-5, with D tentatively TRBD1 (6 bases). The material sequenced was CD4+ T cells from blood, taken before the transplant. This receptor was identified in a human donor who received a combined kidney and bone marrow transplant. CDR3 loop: CASSGMGQGRQPQHF. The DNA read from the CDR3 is TGTGCCAGCAGTGGCATGGGACAAGGTAGGCAGCCC.